This T cell receptor beta chain was sequenced for a study of long-term antiretroviral therapy in people with HIV (dated by TCRdb to between 2021 and 2024). With regard to the full study: The earliest samples were collected approximately a decade before the 2015 WHO recommendation for immediate ART, a period when ART was typically delayed until CD4 counts fell. No cross-contamination during QIAcube processing was seen in test extractions of a monoclonal T-cell line run alongside 30 to 35 polyclonal samples. A total of under 250 cryopreserved PBMC samples came from roughly 30 adults with confirmed HIV infection and were collected serially over a mean of about 6 years (range 1-12). About 40% of the 30 participants with HIV were female. This retrospective serial study examined whether starting ART and sustained HIV suppression were associated with changes in the composition and diversity of the TRB repertoire in peripheral blood. What the research found in general, with its limitations: The samples span the years 2004 to 2017, and the ART regimens used at that time may not be as effective as current regimens. Because pre-ART samples had limited cell numbers, unsorted PBMC were profiled rather than sorted CD4+ and CD8+ T cells. HIV repertoires had narrower CDR3 length ranges than controls, and the network structure suggested an antigen-experienced repertoire that shifted only slightly toward naive after ART. Since PBMC availability was limited, sequencing covered only the TCR beta chain, with no alpha chain pairing. Expanded TRB clones identified before ART initiation dominated the repertoire across all time points, though the dominance fluctuated and decreased in many PLHIV after ART. No data were available on ART adherence, viral resistance or therapy changes, limiting inferences about post-ART repertoire changes. ART initiation was associated with a significant increase in TRB diversity, but diversity stayed significantly below transplant donor controls even after long-term ART.

Participants were included only if at least one PBMC sample before ART initiation and at least two post-ART samples were available. All participants with HIV were treated in the United States of America. Cryopreserved samples of about 1-11 million PBMC were thawed and washed before DNA extraction. At the time of the earliest PBMC sample, participants with HIV were aged between roughly 20 and 54 years. PBMC samples from each participant spanned 1-4 timepoints before ART initiation and 2-8 timepoints after ART initiation, with a median of 7 samples. Serial HIV viral load, CD4+ T-cell count, ART history and demographic data were obtained for every participant. Genomic DNA was extracted from unsorted PBMC with a Qiagen kit on a QIAcube, processed in batches of 12 samples. On this clone: Its binding antigen is unknown. Per-nucleotide qualities are absent, and no much larger clonotype sits a single base away.

CDR3 length: 14 amino acids, cysteine to phenylalanine. Kept here is only the CDR3 DNA, which spans 42 bases and is read in frame from base 1. CDR1 and CDR2 were assigned from the germline V gene (reference sequence) as MNHNY and SVGAGI. V is pared back by 4 bases and J by 5 bases, with 12 bases lying between the germline termini. The immunoSEQ hsTCRB v3.0 assay was used at survey level resolution to sequence the TRB variable region. TRB sequencing targeted a depth of about 35,000-55,000 T-cell genomes per sample. Pooled TRB libraries were sequenced on an Illumina MiSeq with a v3 150-cycle kit. As for the authors' bioinformatics: Repertoire analysis was performed in R inside a reproducible Nextflow workflow that covered QC, data transformation and analysis. LymphoSeq2, an R package for AIRR-Seq data exploration, was used to implement custom analyses. Four samples yielding fewer than 5000 total TRB sequences were excluded, leaving around 200 analyzed HIV repertoires. Among the approximately 200 retained HIV repertoires, about 57 were collected before ART initiation and about 130 were collected after ART initiation. Repertoires were downsampled to 5000 TRB nucleotide sequences, with summary statistics averaged over 100 downsampling iterations. The analysis kept only TRB sequences whose CDR3 regions were at least seven amino acids long. Diversity was assessed using a clonality score derived from Shannon entropy and using the Gini coefficient. In repertoire networks, the top 5000 CDR3 amino acid sequences were linked whenever an edit distance of one separated two sequences. GLIPH2 predicted antigen specificity groups and MHC restriction for TRB CDR3 amino acid sequences. To flag known CMV, EBV, HIV or tissue antigen associations, CDR3 amino acid sequences were matched against VDJdb and McPAS-TCR. Pre-ART, post-ART and control groups were compared with Wilcoxon signed-rank tests and Holm-Bonferroni correction. Entries here come from immuneACCESS through TCRdb and include only in-frame sequences with V and J called. Some clones fail to appear in such tables; in the studies checked, an unresolved V gene covers under half of the shortfall, and the cause of the remainder is unknown. From that table come the V and J calls and clone size; the DNA was used to work out D and trimming. The sample table shows some 17,000 clones, and about 78% are seen once. The top ten clonotypes cover about 13% of the sample.

The sequence came from a woman in her forties with HIV. The rearranged chain carries TRBV6-6 and TRBJ1-5; too little of a D gene remains to name it. Sequenced here: unsorted PBMCs, sampled less than 3.3 years after starting antiretroviral therapy. The CDR3 reads as follows: CASSSDAGYQPQHF. The DNA reads TGTGCCAGCAGTTCGGACGCCGGGTATCAGCCCCAGCATTTT.